This T cell receptor (beta chain) was captured by sequencing in a study of blood T cell repertoires in COVID-19. Study details: The origin of the acute and convalescent COVID-19 samples was the United States, Italy and Spain. Sources were T cells, B-cell-depleted T cells, or PBMCs; the material itself was cDNA or gDNA.

The germline V gene encodes CDR1 SGHTA and CDR2 FQGNSA. V was clipped by 5 bases and J by 3 bases, with 8 bases between them. The CDR3 has 12 amino acids. Here immunoSEQ multiplex PCR was the method, and the copy in TCRdb shows in-frame clones only, minus some. The data show roughly 300,000 clones, 85% seen once. This rearrangement joins TRBV7-2 to TRBJ2-7; the D is unclear. Sequencing was done on a sample of peripheral blood. The receptor comes from a human donor in a cohort sampled during active COVID-19. In DNA, the CDR3 is TGTGCCAGCAGCCCCAGGCGCTACGAGCAGTACTTC. Protein: CASSPRRYEQYF.